A single sample gave rise to the 6 T cell receptor beta chains below, sequenced in a study of early T cells in non-severe SARS-CoV-2 infection. TCRdb called the 5' RACE reads again in MiXCR, with one record for every CDR3 protein. Of about 90,000 distinct CDR3 sequences in the sample, approximately 12% were seen once. Source: whole blood, taken at baseline. The receptors come from an adult who was a healthcare worker with PCR-confirmed SARS-CoV-2 infection or an uninfected control (not recorded which).

V is TRBV24-1 and J is TRBJ2-3; D unclear. CDR3 length: 15 residues. Looked up from germline, CDR1 is KGHDR and CDR2 is SFDVKD. V lost 0 bases and J 5 bases, leaving 11 bases between the germline ends. The CDR3 sequence: CATSDLTSAKDTQYF. The CDR3 DNA reads as TGTGCCACCAGTGATTTGACTTCGGCTAAAGATACGCAGTATTTT.

This chain joins TRBV5-1 and TRBJ1-2, with D uncertain. There are 14 residues in the CDR3. Deletions cut 0 bases from V and 6 bases from J, with 12 bases between. CDR1 is SGHRS and CDR2 is YFSETQ in the germline V gene. The DNA for the CDR3 is TGCGCCAGCAGCTTGGCTTATTTAGGAAATGGCTACACCTTC. Its protein is CASSLAYLGNGYTF.

V gene TRBV15 combines with J gene TRBJ2-3, with TRBD1 matching 7 bases. Trimming took 2 bases from V and 1 from J; bases not matched to a gene: 6. This CDR3 contains 16 residues. Per germline, CDR1 LNHNV and CDR2 YYDKDF (reference sequence). Written as DNA, the CDR3 is TGTGCCACCAGCAGACCAGGGGACAGTCGCACAGATACGCAGTATTTT. Its translation is CATSRPGDSRTDTQYF.

The CDR3 reads CASSPLGQGGQETQYF. CDR3 nucleotide sequence: TGTGCCAGCAGCCCGCTGGGGCAGGGCGGCCAAGAGACCCAGTACTTC. The chain carries TRBV7-3 and TRBJ2-5; a weak D match, TRBD1 (5 bases). The CDR3 spans 16 residues. Looked up from germline, CDR1 is SGHTA and CDR2 is FQGTGA. The germline V and J ends were trimmed by 5 bases and 1 base, with 17 bases remaining between them.

This clonotype was counted only a few times. V and J are TRBV3-1 and TRBJ1-5; 7 nucleotides match TRBD1. The CDR3 loop spans 15 amino acids. In germline, CDR1 is LGHDT, CDR2 YNNKEL (reference sequence). Trimming removed 1 base from V and 4 bases from J; junction bases left unmatched: 4. CDR3 residues: CASSQGNRGNQPQHF. The CDR3 nucleotides are TGTGCCAGCAGCCAAGGAAACAGGGGTAATCAGCCCCAGCATTTT.

The V and J genes are TRBV24-1 and TRBJ1-4, with TRBD1 matching over 8 bases. The CDR3 has 16 residues. In germline, CDR1 is KGHDR, CDR2 SFDVKD. V shed 4 bases and J 10 bases; nucleotides not matched to a gene: 13. The CDR3 sequence: CATSDSGDRGRGKLFF. As DNA, the CDR3 is TGTGCCACCAGTGACTCAGGAGACAGGGGCCGAGGAAAACTGTTTTTT.